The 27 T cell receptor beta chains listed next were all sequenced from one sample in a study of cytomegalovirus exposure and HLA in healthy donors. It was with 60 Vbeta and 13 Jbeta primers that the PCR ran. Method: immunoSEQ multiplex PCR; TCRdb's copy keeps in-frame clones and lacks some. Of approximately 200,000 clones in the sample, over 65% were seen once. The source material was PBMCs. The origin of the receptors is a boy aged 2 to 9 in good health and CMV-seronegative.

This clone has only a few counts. CDR3 residues: CASSLGVRVDTQYF. Written as DNA, the CDR3 is TGTGCCAGCAGCTTGGGGGTCCGGGTGGATACGCAGTATTTT. The chain is built from TRBV5-6 and TRBJ2-3, with D hard to call. This CDR3 contains 14 residues. The V end lost 0 bases, the J end lost 6 bases, and 11 bases lay between the germline ends. Germline lookup yields CDR1 SGHDT and CDR2 YYEEEE.

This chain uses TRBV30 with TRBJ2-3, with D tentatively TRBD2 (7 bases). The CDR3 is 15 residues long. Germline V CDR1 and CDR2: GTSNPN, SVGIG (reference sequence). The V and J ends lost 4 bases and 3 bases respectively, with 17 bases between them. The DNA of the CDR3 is TGTGCCTGGAATGGGGGGGCGGTTGGAACAGATACGCAGTATTTT. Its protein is CAWNGGAVGTDTQYF.

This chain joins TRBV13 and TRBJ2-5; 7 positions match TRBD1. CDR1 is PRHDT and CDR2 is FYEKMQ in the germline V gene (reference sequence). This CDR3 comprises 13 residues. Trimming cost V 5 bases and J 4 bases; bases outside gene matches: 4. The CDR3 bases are TGTGCCAGCAGCAGAGGGGGCGTAGAGACCCAGTACTTC. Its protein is CASSRGGVETQYF.

The CDR3 region has the DNA TGTGCCAGCAGCTTGGACAGGGAGAGTTCACCCCTCCACTTT. Its translation is CASSLDRESSPLHF. The V call is TRBV5-4, the J call TRBJ1-6; TRBD1 might be the D (6 bases). Trimming shortened V by 0 bases and J by 9 bases, and 10 bases separated the two germline ends. CDR1 is SGHNT, CDR2 YYREEE, per germline (reference sequence). The CDR3 runs to 14 residues.

CDR3 nucleotide sequence: TGTGCCTGGAGTGTACCAGAGGGTATAGACAGGGCTTACAATGAGCAGTTCTTC. It is translated as CAWSVPEGIDRAYNEQFF. This chain joins TRBV30 and TRBJ2-1; 7 positions match TRBD1. V shed 0 bases, J shed 4 bases, and the junction held 15 bases outside the gene matches. CDR3 size: 18 residues. The germline gives CDR1 GTSNPN, CDR2 SVGIG (reference sequence).

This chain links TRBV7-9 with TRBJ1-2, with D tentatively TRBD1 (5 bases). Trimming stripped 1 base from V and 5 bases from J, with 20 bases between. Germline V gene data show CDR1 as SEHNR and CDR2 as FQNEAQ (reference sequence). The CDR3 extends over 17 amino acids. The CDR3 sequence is CASSLESFGQGRYGYTF. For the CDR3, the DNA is TGTGCCAGCAGCTTAGAGTCTTTTGGGCAGGGTCGGTATGGCTACACCTTC.

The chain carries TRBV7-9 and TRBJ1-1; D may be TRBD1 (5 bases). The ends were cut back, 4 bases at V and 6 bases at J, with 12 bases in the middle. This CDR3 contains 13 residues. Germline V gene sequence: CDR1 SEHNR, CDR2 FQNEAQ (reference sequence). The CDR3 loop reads CASSSFRGAEAFF. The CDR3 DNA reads TGTGCCAGCAGCTCCTTTCGGGGGGCTGAAGCTTTCTTT.

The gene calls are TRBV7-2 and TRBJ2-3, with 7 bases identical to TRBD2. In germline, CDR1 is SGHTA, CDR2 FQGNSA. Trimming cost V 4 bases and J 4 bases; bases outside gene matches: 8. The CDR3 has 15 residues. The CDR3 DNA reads TGTGCCAGCAGCTGGGTGGGACGGGGGGCAGATACGCAGTATTTT. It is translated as CASSWVGRGADTQYF.

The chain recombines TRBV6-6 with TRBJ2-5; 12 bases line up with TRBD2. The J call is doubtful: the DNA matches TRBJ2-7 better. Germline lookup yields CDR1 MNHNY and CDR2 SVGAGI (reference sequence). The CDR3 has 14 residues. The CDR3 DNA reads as TGTGCCAGCAGCCTGGGACTAGCGGGTTACGAGCAGTACTTC. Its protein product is CASSLGLAGYEQYF.

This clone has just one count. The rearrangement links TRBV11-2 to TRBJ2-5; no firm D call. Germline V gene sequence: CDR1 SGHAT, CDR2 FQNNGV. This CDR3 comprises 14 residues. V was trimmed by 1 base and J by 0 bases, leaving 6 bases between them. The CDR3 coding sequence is TGTGCCAGCAGCTTAGTGGGCTACCAAGAGACCCAGTACTTC. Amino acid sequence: CASSLVGYQETQYF. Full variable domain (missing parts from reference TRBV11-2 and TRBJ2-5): EAGVAQSPRYKIIEKRQSVAFWCNPISGHATLYWYQQILGQGPKLLIQFQNNGVVDDSQLPKDRFSAERLKGVDSTLKIQPAKLEDSAVYLCASSLVGYQETQYFGPGTRLLVL.

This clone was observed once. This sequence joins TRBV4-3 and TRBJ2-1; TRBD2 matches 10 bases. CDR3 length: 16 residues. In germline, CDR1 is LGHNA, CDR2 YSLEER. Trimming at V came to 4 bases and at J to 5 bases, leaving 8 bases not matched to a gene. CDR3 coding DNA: TGCGCCAGCAGCCGCCGGACTAGCGGTGACCACAATGAGCAGTTCTTC. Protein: CASSRRTSGDHNEQFF.

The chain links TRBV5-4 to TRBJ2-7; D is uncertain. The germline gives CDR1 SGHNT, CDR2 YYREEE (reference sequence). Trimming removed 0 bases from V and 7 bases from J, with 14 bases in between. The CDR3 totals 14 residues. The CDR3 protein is CASSLDQNSWEQYF. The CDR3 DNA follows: TGTGCCAGCAGCTTGGATCAGAATTCGTGGGAGCAGTACTTC.

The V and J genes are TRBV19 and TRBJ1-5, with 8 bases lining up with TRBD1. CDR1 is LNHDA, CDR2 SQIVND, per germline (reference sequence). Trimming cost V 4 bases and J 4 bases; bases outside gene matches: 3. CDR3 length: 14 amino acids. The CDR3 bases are TGTGCCAGTAGTACCGACAGGGGAAATCAGCCCCAGCATTTT. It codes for CASSTDRGNQPQHF.

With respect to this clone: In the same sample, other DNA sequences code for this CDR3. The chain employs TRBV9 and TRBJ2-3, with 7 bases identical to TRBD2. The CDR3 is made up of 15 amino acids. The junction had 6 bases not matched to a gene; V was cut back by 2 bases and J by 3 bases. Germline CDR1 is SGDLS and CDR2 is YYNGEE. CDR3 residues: CASSVVGGSTDTQYF. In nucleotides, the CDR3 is TGTGCCAGCAGCGTCGTCGGGGGGTCAACAGATACGCAGTATTTT.

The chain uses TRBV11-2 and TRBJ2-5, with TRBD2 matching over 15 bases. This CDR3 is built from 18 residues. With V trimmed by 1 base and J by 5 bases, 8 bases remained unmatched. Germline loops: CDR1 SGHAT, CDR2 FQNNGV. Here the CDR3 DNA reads TGTGCCAGCAGCTTAGCCCCTGGACTAGCGGGGGGGCGTGAGACCCAGTACTTC. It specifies CASSLAPGLAGGRETQYF.

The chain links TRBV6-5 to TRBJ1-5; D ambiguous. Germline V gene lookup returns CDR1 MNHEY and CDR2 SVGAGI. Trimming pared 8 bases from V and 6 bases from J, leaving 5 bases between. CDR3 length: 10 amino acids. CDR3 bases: TGTGCCAGCGGCTTTCAGCCCCAGCATTTT. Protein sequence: CASGFQPQHF.

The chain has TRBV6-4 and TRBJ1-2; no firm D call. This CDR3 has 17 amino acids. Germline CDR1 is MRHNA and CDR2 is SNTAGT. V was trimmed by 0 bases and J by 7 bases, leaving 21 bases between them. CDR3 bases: TGTGCCAGCAGTGACTCCGGGAGGCCCCCCCATTATCGTGGCTACACCTTC. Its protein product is CASSDSGRPPHYRGYTF.

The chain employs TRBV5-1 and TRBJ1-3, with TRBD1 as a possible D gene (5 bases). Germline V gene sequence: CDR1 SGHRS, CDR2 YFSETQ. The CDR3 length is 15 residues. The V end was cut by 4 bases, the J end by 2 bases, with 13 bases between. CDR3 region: CASSPTWGAGNTIYF. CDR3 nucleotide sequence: TGCGCCAGCAGCCCGACCTGGGGGGCTGGAAACACCATATATTTT.

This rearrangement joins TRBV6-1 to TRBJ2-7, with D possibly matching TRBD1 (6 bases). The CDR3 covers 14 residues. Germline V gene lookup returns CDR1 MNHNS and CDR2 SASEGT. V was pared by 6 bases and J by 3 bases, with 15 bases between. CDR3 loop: CASRPWQGIYEQYF. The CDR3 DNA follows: TGTGCCAGCAGACCATGGCAGGGGATCTACGAGCAGTACTTC.

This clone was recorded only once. DNA of the CDR3: TGTGCCAGCAGCCATGGACAAATTCCGGGACAGGAAGGCTACACCTTC. Protein: CASSHGQIPGQEGYTF. The chain joins TRBV11-2 to TRBJ1-2; 8 nucleotides agree with TRBD1. This CDR3 has 16 residues. V dropped 5 bases and J dropped 8; count of bases not matched to a gene: 16. CDR1 is SGHAT and CDR2 is FQNNGV in the germline V gene. The entire variable domain, with the rest obtained from reference TRBV11-2 and TRBJ1-2, is as follows: EAGVAQSPRYKIIEKRQSVAFWCNPISGHATLYWYQQILGQGPKLLIQFQNNGVVDDSQLPKDRFSAERLKGVDSTLKIQPAKLEDSAVYLCASSHGQIPGQEGYTFGSGTRLTVV.

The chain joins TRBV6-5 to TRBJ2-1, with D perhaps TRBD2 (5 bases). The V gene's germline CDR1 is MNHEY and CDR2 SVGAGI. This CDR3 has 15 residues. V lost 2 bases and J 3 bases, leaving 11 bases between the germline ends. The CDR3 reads CASSYGLSFYNEQFF. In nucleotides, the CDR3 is TGTGCCAGCAGTTACGGACTTTCCTTCTACAATGAGCAGTTCTTC.

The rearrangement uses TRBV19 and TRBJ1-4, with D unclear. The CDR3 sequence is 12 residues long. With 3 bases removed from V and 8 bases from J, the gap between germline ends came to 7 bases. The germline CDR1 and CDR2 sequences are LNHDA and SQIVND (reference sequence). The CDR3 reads CASSITGEKLFF. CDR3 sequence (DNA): TGTGCCAGTAGTATCACGGGGGAAAAACTGTTTTTT.

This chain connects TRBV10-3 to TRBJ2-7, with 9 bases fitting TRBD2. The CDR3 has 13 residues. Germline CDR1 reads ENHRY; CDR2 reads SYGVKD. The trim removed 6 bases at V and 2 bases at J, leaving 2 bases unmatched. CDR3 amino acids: CAIRASGTYEQYF. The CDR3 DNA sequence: TGTGCCATCAGGGCTAGCGGGACCTACGAGCAGTACTTC.

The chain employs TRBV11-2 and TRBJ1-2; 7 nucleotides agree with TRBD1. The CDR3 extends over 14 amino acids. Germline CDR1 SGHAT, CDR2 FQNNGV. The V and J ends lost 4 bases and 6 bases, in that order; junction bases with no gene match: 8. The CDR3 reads CASSSEGAADGYTF. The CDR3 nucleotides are TGTGCCAGCAGCTCGGAGGGGGCGGCGGATGGCTACACCTTC.

The CDR3 bases are TGTGCCATCATAGGCGGGGGGGGTTCACCCCTCCACTTT. Translation: CAIIGGGGSPLHF. The gene calls are TRBV10-3 and TRBJ1-6, with D perhaps TRBD1 (5 bases). Germline assignment: CDR1 ENHRY and CDR2 SYGVKD. This CDR3 region has 13 residues. The V and J ends lost 7 bases and 9 bases respectively, with 13 bases between them.

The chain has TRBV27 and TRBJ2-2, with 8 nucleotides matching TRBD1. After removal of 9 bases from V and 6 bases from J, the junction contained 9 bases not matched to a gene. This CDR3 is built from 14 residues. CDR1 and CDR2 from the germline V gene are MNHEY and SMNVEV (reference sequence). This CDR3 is CASLSGGMAGELFF. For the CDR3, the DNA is TGTGCCAGTCTCTCAGGGGGCATGGCCGGGGAGCTGTTTTTT.

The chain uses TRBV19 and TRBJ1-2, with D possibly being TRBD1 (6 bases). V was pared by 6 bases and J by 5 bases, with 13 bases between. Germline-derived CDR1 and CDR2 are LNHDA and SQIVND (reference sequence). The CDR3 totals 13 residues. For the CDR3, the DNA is TGTGCCAGTAGAAATATACAGGGATATGGCTACACCTTC. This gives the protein CASRNIQGYGYTF. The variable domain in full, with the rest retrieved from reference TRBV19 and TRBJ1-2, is DGGITQSPKYLFRKEGQNVTLSCEQNLNHDAMYWYRQDPGQGLRLIYYSQIVNDFQKGDIAEGYSVSREKKESFPLTVTSAQKNPTAFYLCASRNIQGYGYTFGSGTRLTVV.